The rows below give T cell receptor beta chains drawn from one sample of a study of T cells in localized non-small cell lung cancer. Sequencing was performed with immunoSEQ multiplex PCR; in TCRdb, only in-frame clones are kept and a portion is missing. The sample holds 50,000 to 65,000 clones, less than 85% seen once. The specimen was PBMCs, collected before any cancer treatment. All receptors come from a woman aged 35 to 70 with stage II lung adenocarcinoma. The CDR3 runs from the conserved cysteine through the conserved F or W. Size is omitted from some rows. Given values are once, few, many or a class for expanded clones.

NA,TRBV5-4,TRBJ1-5,CASSLEGAGQPQHF
NA,TRBV18,TRBJ1-1,CASSPRGVRTEAFF
NA,TRBV6-1,TRBJ2-5,CAGETENQETQYF
few,TRBV6-1,TRBJ2-7,CASSEGWTGTYEQYF
NA,TRBV10-3,TRBJ1-3,CATSGAGNTIYF
NA,TRBV18,TRBJ2-5,CASSPTTGSETQYF
NA,TRBV18,TRBJ2-7,CASSPRRDTYEQYF
once,TRBV7-9,TRBJ1-1,CASSFQGVYTEAFF
NA,TRBV11-2,TRBJ1-1,CASSLEGTASTEAFF
NA,TRBV28,TRBJ1-1,CASSPVRDWNTEAFF
NA,TRBV30,TRBJ1-1,CAWSLPNNPTEAFF
few,TRBV29-1,TRBJ2-1,CSVAPGNEQFF
few,TRBV7-9,TRBJ1-5,CASSSAGLRGGRNQPQHF
NA,TRBV10-3,TRBJ1-2,CAISSLDSTGGYTF
NA,TRBV28,TRBJ2-1,CASTRGGAAGNEQFF
NA,TRBV5-6,TRBJ1-5,CASSGSGWGNQPQHF
NA,TRBV9,TRBJ2-5,CASSAYSTQETQYF
NA,TRBV18,TRBJ2-2,CASSPLGTDRTGELFF
NA,TRBV6-5,TRBJ2-1,CASSYGGKNEQFF
few,TRBV5-8,TRBJ1-4,CASSLLPGQKDEKLFF
NA,TRBV5-5,TRBJ1-1,CASSLGTVRRTFAEAFF
once,TRBV11-1,TRBJ1-1,CASSLSVLMNTEAFF
NA,TRBV4-1,TRBJ1-1,CASSQVGVKEAFF
once,TRBV7-2,TRBJ1-1,CASSLGGFGAFF
medium-sized,TRBV28,TRBJ1-1,CASSLKVMGSPEAFF
NA,TRBV18,TRBJ1-2,CASSPWENYGYTF
NA,TRBV5-6,TRBJ2-3,CASSSTWERTDTQYF
once,TRBV5-1,TRBJ2-3,CASSFGLAGGYSTDTQYF
NA,TRBV7-6,TRBJ1-5,CASSSYIHQPQHF
NA,TRBV18,TRBJ1-2,CASTTTGYAVDYTF
NA,TRBV7-2,TRBJ2-1,CASSHRQSSYNEQFF
once,TRBV4-3,TRBJ2-3,CASSLGLAAPDTQYF
NA,TRBV18,TRBJ2-1,CASSPMRVDYNEQFF
NA,TRBV4-2,TRBJ1-5,CASSFRGQPQHF
NA,TRBV6-5,TRBJ1-1,CASSPDTDTEAFF
NA,TRBV7-9,TRBJ1-2,CASSLVGVSEGYTF
NA,TRBV29-1,TRBJ1-2,CSVVLGEGGYTF
NA,TRBV5-4,TRBJ2-3,CASSFGEGTDTQYF
NA,TRBV30,TRBJ1-5,CAWSVRDRNQPQHF
NA,TRBV25-1,TRBJ1-1,CASSLATEAFF
NA,TRBV10-2,TRBJ1-6,CASSEFGPGQAYNSPLHF
NA,TRBV7-2,TRBJ1-2,CASSYTTDGYGYTF
NA,TRBV5-1,TRBJ2-3,CASSSVTGIADTQYF
NA,TRBV27,TRBJ1-2,CASRGVNYGYTF
NA,TRBV27,TRBJ2-1,CASSGPGQRHNEQFF
NA,TRBV27,TRBJ1-2,CASSRSGSRGGSNYGYTF
NA,TRBV18,TRBJ1-2,CASSPGQGGYTF
few,TRBV29-1,TRBJ1-5,CSVQGGSDQPQHF
NA,TRBV7-2,TRBJ1-3,CASSSGPSGNTIYF